This TCR beta chain was obtained from a study of blood T cell repertoires in COVID-19. V lost 1 base, J lost 2 bases, and 9 bases lay in between. Germline values: CDR1 SQVTM, CDR2 ANQGSEA. The CDR3 is made up of 13 amino acids. This study enrolled people aged 18 to 89 from about 26 US geographic areas. Participants' own reports of clinical history determined their cohort assignment. Among Cohort 3 donors, those recovered had two negative PCRs, clearance, or symptom resolution. As processed by the authors: The assay estimated nucleated cells by amplifying reference gene primers. Assay: immunoSEQ multiplex PCR; the TCRdb copy retains only in-frame clones and omits some. The V and J calls and clone size are taken from that table; D and trimming were inferred from the DNA. Of about 300,000 clones listed, around nine tenths are singletons.

The chain is built from TRBV29-1 and TRBJ2-7, with D perhaps TRBD2 (5 bases). The sample consisted of PBMCs or T cells enriched from blood (not recorded which). This receptor was identified in a woman younger than 35 who had recovered from COVID-19. CDR3 bases: TGCAGCGTTGAAGCGGGAAATGCCTACGAGCAGTACTTC. This encodes CSVEAGNAYEQYF.